A selection of T cell receptor beta chains follows, all from one sample in a study of T cells in Graves' hyperthyroidism and ophthalmopathy. TCRdb called the multiplex PCR reads again in MiXCR, with one record for every CDR3 protein. The sample shows approximately 630,000 distinct CDR3 sequences, roughly 15% of them seen only once. Sequenced: blood. These receptors originate from a young woman with Graves' hyperthyroidism. CDR3s include the opening cysteine and the closing phenylalanine or tryptophan. Each record gives: CDR3 protein, CDR3 DNA, V gene, J gene, D gene, clone size. D genes are given only for firm matches. Size is omitted from some rows. Given values are once, few, many or a class for expanded clones.

CDR3aa: CASSLFLAEAGEQFF
CDR3nt: TGTGCCAGCAGCTTGTTTCTAGCGGAGGCGGGTGAGCAGTTCTTC
v_gene: TRBV5-5
j_gene: TRBJ2-1
d_gene: TRBD2
abundance: few

CDR3aa: CSARDPRGVNTEAFF
CDR3nt: TGCAGTGCTAGAGATCCCAGGGGTGTGAACACTGAAGCTTTCTTT
v_gene: TRBV20-1
j_gene: TRBJ1-1
d_gene: -
abundance: few

CDR3aa: CASSFLGGGIYEQFF
CDR3nt: TGTGCCAGCAGCTTTCTTGGCGGAGGGATCTATGAGCAGTTCTTC
v_gene: TRBV11-2
j_gene: TRBJ2-1
d_gene: -
abundance: many

CDR3aa: CATSDLSSGRGGGDEQFF
CDR3nt: TGTGCCACCAGTGATTTGTCTAGCGGGAGAGGAGGGGGGGATGAGCAGTTCTTC
v_gene: TRBV24-1
j_gene: TRBJ2-1
d_gene: TRBD2
abundance: -

CDR3aa: CAWSPGLADQPQHF
CDR3nt: TGTGCCTGGAGTCCCGGGCTGGCGGATCAGCCCCAGCATTTT
v_gene: TRBV30
j_gene: TRBJ1-5
d_gene: -
abundance: many

CDR3aa: CASTSGITYNEQFF
CDR3nt: TGTGCCAGTACCAGCGGGATCACCTACAATGAGCAGTTCTTC
v_gene: TRBV19
j_gene: TRBJ2-1
d_gene: TRBD2
abundance: -

CDR3aa: CASSPPRARGDEQYF
CDR3nt: TGTGCCAGCAGCCCCCCCAGGGCCAGGGGGGACGAGCAGTACTTC
v_gene: TRBV12-3/TRBV12-4
j_gene: TRBJ2-7
d_gene: -
abundance: many

CDR3aa: CASSPDRSDETQYF
CDR3nt: TGTGCCAGCTCACCGGACCGGTCGGATGAGACCCAGTACTTC
v_gene: TRBV18
j_gene: TRBJ2-5
d_gene: -
abundance: -

CDR3aa: CSVGQGAVEAFF
CDR3nt: TGCAGCGTTGGACAGGGGGCTGTTGAAGCTTTCTTT
v_gene: TRBV29-1
j_gene: TRBJ1-1
d_gene: TRBD1
abundance: many

CDR3aa: CASSLEWLAGSAFF
CDR3nt: TGCGCCAGCAGCTTGGAGTGGTTAGCGGGATCCGCGTTCTTC
v_gene: TRBV5-1
j_gene: TRBJ2-1
d_gene: TRBD2
abundance: -

CDR3aa: CASSLATSGYEQYF
CDR3nt: TGTGCCAGCAGCTTGGCTACTAGCGGCTACGAGCAGTACTTC
v_gene: TRBV11-2
j_gene: TRBJ2-7
d_gene: TRBD2
abundance: many

CDR3aa: CSAQTSGRARDTQYF
CDR3nt: TGCAGTGCCCAAACTAGCGGGAGGGCCAGGGATACGCAGTATTTT
v_gene: TRBV20-1
j_gene: TRBJ2-3
d_gene: TRBD2
abundance: -

CDR3aa: CASSGGDEAEKLFF
CDR3nt: TGTGCCAGCAGTGGGGGGGACGAGGCTGAAAAACTGTTTTTT
v_gene: TRBV7-9
j_gene: TRBJ1-4
d_gene: -
abundance: -

CDR3aa: CSELRLLNTEAFF
CDR3nt: TGCAGTGAGCTTCGGCTCTTGAACACTGAAGCTTTCTTT
v_gene: TRBV20-1
j_gene: TRBJ1-1
d_gene: -
abundance: -

CDR3aa: CASSRTGRENIQYF
CDR3nt: TGTGCCAGCAGCCGCACTGGGAGGGAAAACATTCAGTACTTC
v_gene: TRBV3-1
j_gene: TRBJ2-4
d_gene: TRBD2
abundance: -

CDR3aa: CASSPQTGSYNEQFF
CDR3nt: TGTGCCAGCAGCCCCCAGACAGGCTCCTACAATGAGCAGTTCTTC
v_gene: TRBV9
j_gene: TRBJ2-1
d_gene: -
abundance: few

CDR3aa: CASSISTGTGGADTQYF
CDR3nt: TGTGCCAGTAGTATATCAACCGGGACAGGGGGCGCAGATACGCAGTATTTT
v_gene: TRBV19
j_gene: TRBJ2-3
d_gene: TRBD1
abundance: -

CDR3aa: CASSSFEWNYGYTF
CDR3nt: TGCGCCAGCAGCTCCTTCGAGTGGAACTATGGCTACACCTTC
v_gene: TRBV5-1
j_gene: TRBJ1-2
d_gene: -
abundance: once

CDR3aa: CASSLAQGALWYTF
CDR3nt: TGTGCCAGCAGCTTAGCCCAGGGGGCCTTATGGTACACCTTC
v_gene: TRBV7-8
j_gene: TRBJ1-2
d_gene: TRBD1
abundance: many

CDR3aa: CASSLEAAANTGELFF
CDR3nt: TGTGCCAGCAGCTTAGAGGCGGCAGCGAACACCGGGGAGCTGTTTTTT
v_gene: TRBV7-2
j_gene: TRBJ2-2
d_gene: -
abundance: many